This T cell receptor (beta chain) was recovered during a study of T cell repertoires in cytomegalovirus infection. Findings and caveats of the study: The study found HLA-C-restricted CMV-specific TCR beta clonotypes dominating the ex vivo response. Totalled public TCR beta family frequency picked out people who carried CMV plus the relevant HLA.

The CDR3 loop spans 17 amino acids. Germline CDR1 and CDR2: MNHEY and SMNVEV (reference sequence). V dropped 8 bases and J dropped 1 base, with 18 bases sitting between them. In regard to this clonotype: Its antigen is undetermined.

TCRdb independently ran MiXCR on the reads; one entry per CDR3 protein. The data hold about 920,000 distinct CDR3 sequences, with less than 35% observed a single time. The sample consisted of cultured CD8+ T cells from PBMCs, taken from culture after CMV antigen stimulation. The sequence came from a human donor in good health (CMV status not recorded). Some clones in this sample may be carry-over from other donors' samples. J is TRBJ1-6 and V is TRBV27; TRBD1 might be the D (5 bases). As DNA, the CDR3 is TGTGCCAGCTCCTTACTCTGGGGGAAATCCTATAATTCACCCCTCCACTTT. Translating it yields CASSLLWGKSYNSPLHF.